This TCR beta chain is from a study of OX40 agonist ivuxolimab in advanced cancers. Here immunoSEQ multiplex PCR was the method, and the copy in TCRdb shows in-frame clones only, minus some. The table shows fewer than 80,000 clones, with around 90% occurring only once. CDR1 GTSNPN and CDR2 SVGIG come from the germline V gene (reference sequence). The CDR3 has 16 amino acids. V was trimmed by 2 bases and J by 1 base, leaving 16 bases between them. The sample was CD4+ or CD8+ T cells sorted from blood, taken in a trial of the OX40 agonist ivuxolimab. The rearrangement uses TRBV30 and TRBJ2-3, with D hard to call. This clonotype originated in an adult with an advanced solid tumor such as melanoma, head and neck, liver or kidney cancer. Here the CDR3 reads CAWSWSFATGTDTQYF. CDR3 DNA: TGTGCCTGGAGTTGGTCGTTTGCGACGGGCACAGATACGCAGTATTTT.